This T cell receptor beta chain was obtained from a study of shared clonotypes between healthy human individuals. TCRdb's table, derived via immunoSEQ multiplex PCR, lists solely in-frame clones and lacks some. The data hold 2 million to 2.5 million clones, with over 85% observed a single time. Donors were healthy HIV-negative adults without recently reported acute infections or vaccinations. This TCR was sampled from a man younger than 30 in good health. Some clones in this sample may be carry-over from other donors' samples. Sequenced input: naive CD4+ T cells from PBMCs. Subset specified: CD45RA+ positively selected.

CDR3 coding DNA: TGTGCCAGCAGCGACGGACTAGCGGGGGCCACAGATACGCAGTATTTT. Translating it yields CASSDGLAGATDTQYF. The chain combines TRBV7-9 with TRBJ2-3; 13 nucleotides line up with TRBD2. V trimming: 5 bases; J trimming: 2 bases; junction bases outside the gene matches: 4. Germline V gene data show CDR1 as SEHNR and CDR2 as FQNEAQ (reference sequence). The CDR3 length is 16 residues.